A selection of T cell receptor beta chains follows, all from one sample in a study of technical replicates of blood from a few donors. TCRdb's table, derived via immunoSEQ multiplex PCR, lists solely in-frame clones and lacks some. The data contain about 84,000 clones, around 93% of them singletons. The source material was T cells isolated from PBMCs. All receptors derive from a human donor in good health. The CDR3 runs from the conserved cysteine through the conserved F or W. A D gene is named only where the DNA matches it firmly. Expanded clones get a size class; other rows say once, few or many, or leave the size out.

cdr3_nt cdr3_aa v_call cdr3_length j_call d_call clone_size
TGCGCCAGCAGCCAAGGCGTGGTCGGGATAATTTCCTACAATGAGCAGTTCTTC CASSQGVVGIISYNEQFF TRBV4-1 18 TRBJ2-1 - -
TGCGCCAGCAGCTTGGGGTCAATGGGGGCGCGAGGCTACACCTTC CASSLGSMGARGYTF TRBV5-1 15 TRBJ1-2 - -
TGTGCCAGCAGCTTGGGGGGCGGAAACACCATATATTTT CASSLGGGNTIYF TRBV5-8 13 TRBJ1-3 - -
TGTGCCAGCAGTGAGGGCTATTCCTACGAGCAGTACTTC CASSEGYSYEQYF TRBV6-1 13 TRBJ2-7 - -
TGTGCCAGCAGCCAGCACGGGACTAGCGGGACGGGTGAGCAGTTCTTC CASSQHGTSGTGEQFF TRBV11-3 16 TRBJ2-1 TRBD2 once
TGTGCCAGTGGGCGCGGGAGGGTCTCCTACGAGCAGTACTTC CASGRGRVSYEQYF TRBV5-6 14 TRBJ2-7 TRBD2 -
TGCGCCAGCAGATACCAGGGGTATGCTCGGGAGACCCAGTACTTC CASRYQGYARETQYF TRBV5-1 15 TRBJ2-5 - -
TGTGCCAGCAGCTCAACCACTTTGAACACCGGGGAGCTGTTTTTT CASSSTTLNTGELFF TRBV7-9 15 TRBJ2-2 - -
TGTGCCAGCAGTTTAGGAGGGAGGCCTGATACGCAGTATTTT CASSLGGRPDTQYF TRBV27 14 TRBJ2-3 - -
TGTGCCAGCAGTTACTCAGGACAGAACACCGGGGAGCTGTTTTTT CASSYSGQNTGELFF TRBV6-5 15 TRBJ2-2 - -
TGTGCCAGCAGCTTAGGGTCTGTAAGCCCCTACGAGCAGTACTTC CASSLGSVSPYEQYF TRBV11-2 15 TRBJ2-7 - -
TGTGCCAGCAGTCGAGCGGGTCCTTGGGAAGATACGCAGTATTTT CASSRAGPWEDTQYF TRBV6-5 15 TRBJ2-3 - -
TGTGCCAGTAGTTCCCTCGGACTAGCGGGAGAAGAGACCCAGTACTTC CASSSLGLAGEETQYF TRBV19 16 TRBJ2-5 TRBD2 -
TGTGCCAGCTCACTATCGCAAGGACTAGCCCATACGCAGTATTTT CASSLSQGLAHTQYF TRBV18 15 TRBJ2-3 TRBD2 -
TGTGCCAGCAGTACCGGACAGCCCTGGGAAAAACTGTTTTTT CASSTGQPWEKLFF TRBV27 14 TRBJ1-4 - -
TGTGCCAGTAGCCTGAGGTACCAAGAGACCCAGTACTTC CASSLRYQETQYF TRBV19 13 TRBJ2-5 - -
TGTGCCAGCAGCTTATTACTGGCAGGGGAGAATGAGCAGTTCTTC CASSLLLAGENEQFF TRBV7-8 15 TRBJ2-1 - -
TGTGCCAGCAGTTATGTGGGGGGCTATGGCTACACCTTC CASSYVGGYGYTF TRBV6-5 13 TRBJ1-2 - -
TGCGCCAGCAGCACGGACAGCCAAGGGCACTATGGCTACACCTTC CASSTDSQGHYGYTF TRBV5-1 15 TRBJ1-2 - -